This is a list of T cell receptor beta chains from one sample in a study of PD-1 blockade in classical Hodgkin lymphoma. Using immunoSEQ multiplex PCR, the repertoire was profiled, and TCRdb retains in-frame clones only, with some absent. The sample consists of under 25,000 clones, 70% to 85% of them appearing once. The sample here was peripheral blood mononuclear cells (PBMCs), taken at baseline. Every receptor here comes from a human donor with classical Hodgkin lymphoma. The CDR3 runs from the conserved cysteine through the conserved F or W. A D gene is named only where the DNA matches it firmly. Not every row has a clone size; where given, it reads once, few, many or a size class.

DNA: TGTGCCACCAGCCTGCGGACGGCCTATGGCTACACCTTC
CDR3: CATSLRTAYGYTF
size: -
V: TRBV15
J: TRBJ1-2
D: -
length: 13

DNA: TGTGCCAGCAGCTTAGCAAGGCACACTGAAGCTTTCTTT
CDR3: CASSLARHTEAFF
size: -
V: TRBV11-2
J: TRBJ1-1
D: -
length: 13

DNA: TGCGCCAGCAGCCCAAGGAGGGAGCGCTCCTACAATGAGCAGTTCTTC
CDR3: CASSPRRERSYNEQFF
size: -
V: TRBV5-1
J: TRBJ2-1
D: -
length: 16

DNA: TGTGCCAGCAGCTTAGAGGGACTAGCGGGGGGGAGAGCCAATGAGCAGTTCTTC
CDR3: CASSLEGLAGGRANEQFF
size: once
V: TRBV13
J: TRBJ2-1
D: TRBD2
length: 18

DNA: TGTGCCAGCAGCTTAGCCCAAAAAAGACAGGGTAACTATGGCTACACCTTC
CDR3: CASSLAQKRQGNYGYTF
size: -
V: TRBV7-9
J: TRBJ1-2
D: TRBD1
length: 17

DNA: TGTGCCAGTAGTATAGGAGGGGGACCAAATGAAGCTTTCTTT
CDR3: CASSIGGGPNEAFF
size: -
V: TRBV19
J: TRBJ1-1
D: -
length: 14

DNA: TGTGCCAGCAGTTACCCAAACCACCCCTACGAGCAGTACTTC
CDR3: CASSYPNHPYEQYF
size: -
V: TRBV6-6
J: TRBJ2-7
D: -
length: 14

DNA: TGTGCCAGCATCTCCCGGGTCCCCAATCAGCCCCAGCATTTT
CDR3: CASISRVPNQPQHF
size: -
V: TRBV6-4
J: TRBJ1-5
D: -
length: 14

DNA: TGTGCCAGCAGATTTACACAGGGGGCGCCCCAGACCCAGTACTTC
CDR3: CASRFTQGAPQTQYF
size: -
V: TRBV6-5
J: TRBJ2-5
D: TRBD1
length: 15

DNA: TGTGCCAGCAGCTTAGAGAGGACTTCCTCGACATATTTT
CDR3: CASSLERTSSTYF
size: -
V: TRBV11-3
J: TRBJ1-3
D: -
length: 13

DNA: TGTGCCAGCAGCTGGGGGGCTGGGGGTGAAAAACTGTTTTTT
CDR3: CASSWGAGGEKLFF
size: -
V: TRBV7-9
J: TRBJ1-4
D: -
length: 14

DNA: TGTGCCAGTAGCACGGGACAGAACACTGAAGCTTTCTTT
CDR3: CASSTGQNTEAFF
size: few
V: TRBV19
J: TRBJ1-1
D: -
length: 13